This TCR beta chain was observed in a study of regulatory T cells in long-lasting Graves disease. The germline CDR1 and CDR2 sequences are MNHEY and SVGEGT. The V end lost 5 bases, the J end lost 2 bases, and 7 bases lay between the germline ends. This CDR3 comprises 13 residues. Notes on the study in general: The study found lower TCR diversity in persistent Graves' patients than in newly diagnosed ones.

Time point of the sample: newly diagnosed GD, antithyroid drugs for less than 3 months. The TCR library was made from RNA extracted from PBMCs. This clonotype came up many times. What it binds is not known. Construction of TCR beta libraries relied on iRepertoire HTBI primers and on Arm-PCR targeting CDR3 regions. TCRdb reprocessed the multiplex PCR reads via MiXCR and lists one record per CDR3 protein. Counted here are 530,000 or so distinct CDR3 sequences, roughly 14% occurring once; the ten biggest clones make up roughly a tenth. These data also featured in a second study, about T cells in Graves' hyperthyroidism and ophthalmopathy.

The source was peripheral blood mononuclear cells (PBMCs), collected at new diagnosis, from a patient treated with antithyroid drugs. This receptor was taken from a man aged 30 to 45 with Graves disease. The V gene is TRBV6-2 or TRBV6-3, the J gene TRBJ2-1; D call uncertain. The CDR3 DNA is TGTGCCAGCAGTGACCGACCCTACAATGAGCAGTTCTTC. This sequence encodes CASSDRPYNEQFF.